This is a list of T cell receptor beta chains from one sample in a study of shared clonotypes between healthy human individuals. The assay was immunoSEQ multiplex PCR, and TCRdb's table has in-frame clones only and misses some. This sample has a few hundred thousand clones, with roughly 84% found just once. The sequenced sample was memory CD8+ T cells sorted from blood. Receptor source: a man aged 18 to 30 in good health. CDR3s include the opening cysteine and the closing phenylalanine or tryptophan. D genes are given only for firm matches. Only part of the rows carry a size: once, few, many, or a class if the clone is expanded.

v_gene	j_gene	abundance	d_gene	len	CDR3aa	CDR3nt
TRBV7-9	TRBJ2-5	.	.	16	CASSLAYGAGEETQYF	TGTGCCAGCAGCTTAGCCTATGGGGCAGGAGAAGAGACCCAGTACTTC
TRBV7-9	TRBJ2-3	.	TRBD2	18	CASSLGGAPSGSTDTQYF	TGTGCCAGCAGCTTAGGGGGTGCTCCTAGCGGGAGTACAGATACGCAGTATTTT
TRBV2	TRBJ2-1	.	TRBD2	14	CASMWVAGDNEQFF	TGTGCCAGCATGTGGGTAGCGGGGGACAATGAGCAGTTCTTC
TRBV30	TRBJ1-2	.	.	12	CAWSVIWNGYTF	TGTGCCTGGAGTGTAATTTGGAATGGCTACACCTTC
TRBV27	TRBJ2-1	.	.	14	CASSFGGGVVEQFF	TGTGCCAGCAGTTTCGGAGGGGGAGTCGTTGAGCAGTTCTTC
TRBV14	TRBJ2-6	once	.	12	CASSPRANVLTF	TGTGCCAGCAGCCCACGGGCCAACGTCCTGACTTTC
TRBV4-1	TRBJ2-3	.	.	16	CASSQEVVPGTDTQYF	TGCGCCAGCAGCCAAGAAGTAGTCCCTGGCACAGATACGCAGTATTTT
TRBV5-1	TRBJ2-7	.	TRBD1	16	CASSLPPGTGMYEQYF	TGCGCCAGCAGCTTGCCCCCTGGGACAGGGATGTACGAGCAGTACTTC
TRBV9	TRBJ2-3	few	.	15	CASSVGGAGGDTQYF	TGTGCCAGCAGCGTAGGAGGGGCTGGGGGAGATACGCAGTATTTT
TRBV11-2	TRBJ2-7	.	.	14	CASSLEGGTYEQYF	TGTGCCAGCAGCTTAGAAGGGGGGACCTACGAGCAGTACTTC
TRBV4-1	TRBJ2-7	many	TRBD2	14	CASSRTSGMYEQYF	TGCGCCAGCAGCCGGACTAGCGGGATGTACGAGCAGTACTTC
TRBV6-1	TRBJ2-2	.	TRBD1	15	CASLVGQGEAGELFF	TGTGCCAGCCTTGTGGGACAGGGGGAAGCCGGGGAGCTGTTTTTT
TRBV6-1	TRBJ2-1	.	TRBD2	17	CASSADLGLAGAGEQFF	TGTGCCAGCAGTGCTGACTTGGGACTAGCGGGAGCGGGTGAGCAGTTCTTC
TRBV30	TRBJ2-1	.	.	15	CACPTDGRTYNEQFF	TGTGCCTGCCCCACGGACGGACGAACCTACAATGAGCAGTTCTTC
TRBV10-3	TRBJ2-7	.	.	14	CAISNRTSGYEQYF	TGTGCCATCAGCAATCGGACGAGCGGCTACGAGCAGTACTTC
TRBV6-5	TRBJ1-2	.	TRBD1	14	CASRRQGELCGYTF	TGTGCCAGCAGGAGACAGGGGGAGCTATGTGGCTACACCTTC
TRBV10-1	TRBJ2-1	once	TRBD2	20	CASSEVGSSGILRQYNEQFF	TGCGCCAGCAGTGAGGTGGGGTCTAGCGGGATTCTTCGCCAATACAATGAGCAGTTCTTC
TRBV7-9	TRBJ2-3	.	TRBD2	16	CASSLGTSVGTDTQYF	TGTGCCAGCAGCCTGGGGACTAGCGTAGGCACAGATACGCAGTATTTT
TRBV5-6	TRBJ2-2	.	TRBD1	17	CASSSTPGGSDTGELFF	TGTGCCAGCAGCTCCACCCCAGGGGGCAGTGACACCGGGGAGCTGTTTTTT
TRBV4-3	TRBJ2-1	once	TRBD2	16	CASSQDTTLAGGRQFF	TGCGCCAGCAGCCAAGATACTACCCTCGCGGGGGGCCGACAGTTCTTC
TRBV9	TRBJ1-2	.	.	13	CASSVDPNYGYTF	TGTGCCAGCAGCGTAGACCCCAACTATGGCTACACCTTC
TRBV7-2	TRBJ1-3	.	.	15	CASSLGNRAGNTIYF	TGTGCCAGCAGCTTAGGGAATAGGGCTGGAAACACCATATATTTT
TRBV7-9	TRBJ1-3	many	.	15	CASSASVSAGNTIYF	TGTGCCAGCAGCGCCAGCGTCTCGGCCGGAAACACCATATATTTT
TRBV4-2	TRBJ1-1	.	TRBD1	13	CAGRTGEETEAFF	TGTGCCGGACGGACAGGGGAGGAAACTGAAGCTTTCTTT
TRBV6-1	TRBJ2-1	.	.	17	CASSEPAGVGGYNEQFF	TGTGCCAGCAGTGAACCCGCAGGGGTGGGGGGGTACAATGAGCAGTTCTTC
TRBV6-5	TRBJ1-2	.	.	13	CASRPRGVYGYTF	TGTGCCAGTAGACCCCGGGGGGTCTATGGCTACACCTTC
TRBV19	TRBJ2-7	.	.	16	CASSIDHGGSGYEQYF	TGTGCCAGTAGTATAGATCATGGAGGTTCAGGCTACGAGCAGTACTTC
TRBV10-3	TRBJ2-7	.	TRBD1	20	CAISDFILSGTGSTTYEQYF	TGTGCCATCAGTGATTTTATCCTTTCGGGGACAGGGTCCACTACCTACGAGCAGTACTTC
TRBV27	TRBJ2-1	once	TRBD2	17	CASSLLAVSGSSPEQFF	TGTGCCAGCAGTTTATTGGCGGTGAGCGGGAGCTCCCCTGAGCAGTTCTTC
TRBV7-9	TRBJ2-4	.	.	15	CASSLESLAKNIQYF	TGTGCCAGCAGCTTAGAGTCGTTAGCCAAAAACATTCAGTACTTC
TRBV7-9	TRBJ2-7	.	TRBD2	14	CASSRDYRVDEQYF	TGTGCCAGCAGCCGGGACTACCGTGTCGACGAGCAGTACTTC
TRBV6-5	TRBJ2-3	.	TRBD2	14	CASSQSGATDTQYF	TGTGCCAGCAGTCAGAGCGGGGCCACAGATACGCAGTATTTT
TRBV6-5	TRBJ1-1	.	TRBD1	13	CASTSTGGTEAFF	TGTGCCAGCACTTCGACAGGGGGGACTGAAGCTTTCTTT
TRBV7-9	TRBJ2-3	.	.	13	CASRGSNSDTQYF	TGTGCCAGCAGGGGTAGTAACTCGGATACGCAGTATTTT
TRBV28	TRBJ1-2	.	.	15	CASSLTGLTNYGYTF	TGTGCCAGTTCATTGACAGGCCTCACTAACTATGGCTACACCTTC
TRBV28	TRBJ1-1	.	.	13	CASSWTEGTEAFF	TGTGCCAGCAGTTGGACAGAGGGCACTGAAGCTTTCTTT
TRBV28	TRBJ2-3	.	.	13	CASSPDSRYTQYF	TGTGCCAGCAGTCCGGACAGTAGGTATACGCAGTATTTT
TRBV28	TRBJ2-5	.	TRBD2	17	CASSLGKGLAGRETQYF	TGTGCCAGCAGTTTAGGAAAAGGACTAGCGGGGAGGGAGACCCAGTACTTC
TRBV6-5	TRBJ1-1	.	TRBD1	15	CASRQRQGLNTEAFF	TGTGCCAGCAGGCAAAGACAGGGATTGAACACTGAAGCTTTCTTT
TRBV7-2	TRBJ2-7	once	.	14	CASSSDHSRYEQCF	TGTGCCAGCAGCTCCGACCACTCCCGCTACGAGCAGTGCTTC